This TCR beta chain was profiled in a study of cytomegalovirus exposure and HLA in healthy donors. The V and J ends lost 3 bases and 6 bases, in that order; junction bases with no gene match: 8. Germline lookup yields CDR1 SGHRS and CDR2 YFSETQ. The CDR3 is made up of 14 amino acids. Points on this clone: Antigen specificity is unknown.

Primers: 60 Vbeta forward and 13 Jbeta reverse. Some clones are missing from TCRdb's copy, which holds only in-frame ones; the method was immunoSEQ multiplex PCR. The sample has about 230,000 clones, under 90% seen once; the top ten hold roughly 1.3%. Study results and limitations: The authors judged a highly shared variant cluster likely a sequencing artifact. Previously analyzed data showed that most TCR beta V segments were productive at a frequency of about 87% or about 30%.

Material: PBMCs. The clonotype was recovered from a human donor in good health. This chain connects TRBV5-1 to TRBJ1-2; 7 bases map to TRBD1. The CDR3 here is CASSWGQTGDGYTF. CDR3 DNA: TGCGCCAGCAGCTGGGGACAGACTGGAGATGGCTACACCTTC. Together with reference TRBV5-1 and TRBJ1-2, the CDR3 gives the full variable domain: KAGVTQTPRYLIKTRGQQVTLSCSPISGHRSVSWYQQTPGQGLQFLFEYFSETQRNKGNFPGRFSGRQFSNSRSEMNVSTLELGDSALYLCASSWGQTGDGYTFGSGTRLTVV.